The 19 T cell receptor beta chains presented below share a single source sample, sequenced in a study of cytomegalovirus exposure and HLA in healthy donors. Clones were sequenced by immunoSEQ multiplex PCR, and TCRdb holds only the in-frame ones, with some missing. The sample includes some 150,000 clones, 94% of them seen just once. The sequencing sample was made of PBMCs. The receptors shown here come from a man aged 18 to 30 in good health and CMV-seropositive.

V is TRBV5-1 and J is TRBJ2-7; D possibly corresponds to TRBD2 (6 bases). Germline V gene lookup returns CDR1 SGHRS and CDR2 YFSETQ. The CDR3 spans 15 residues. V was cut by 4 bases and J by 2 bases, with 16 bases left in between. The CDR3 spells CASSREGGVAYEQYF. For the CDR3, the DNA is TGCGCCAGCAGCCGTGAGGGCGGGGTAGCCTACGAGCAGTACTTC.

This clone was counted once. The V and J genes are TRBV7-9 and TRBJ1-1, with 7 bases aligning to TRBD1. V lost 8 bases and J lost 1; bases outside the gene matches: 4. The CDR3 spans 13 residues. Germline lookup yields CDR1 SEHNR and CDR2 FQNEAQ (reference sequence). CDR3 residues: CASQRQGNTEAFF. The CDR3 DNA reads as TGTGCCAGCCAAAGACAGGGGAACACTGAAGCTTTCTTT.

The chain carries TRBV5-1 and TRBJ1-6; D not certain. The CDR3 covers 15 residues. CDR1 is SGHRS, CDR2 YFSETQ, per germline. Trimming pared 1 base from V and 4 bases from J, leaving 9 bases between. In nucleotides, the CDR3 is TGCGCCAGCAGCTTGAACACGGGATATAATTCACCCCTCCACTTT. Translated, it gives CASSLNTGYNSPLHF.

V is TRBV2 and J is TRBJ2-7, with 7 bases identical to TRBD1. Germline V gene sequence: CDR1 SNHLY, CDR2 FYNNEI. J lost 6 bases, V lost 4 bases, and 9 bases had no gene match. CDR3 length equals 14 residues. The CDR3 bases are TGTGCCAGCAGTGCGCGACAGGGTTCAGTCGAGCAGTACTTC. Its protein product is CASSARQGSVEQYF.

V gene TRBV27 combines with J gene TRBJ1-2; D call uncertain. The V end lost 3 bases, the J end lost 10 bases, and 15 bases lay between the germline ends. Germline assignment: CDR1 MNHEY and CDR2 SMNVEV (reference sequence). The CDR3 totals 13 residues. CDR3 protein: CASSFLGSGDYTF. CDR3 nucleotides: TGTGCCAGCAGTTTTCTCGGGTCCGGGGACTACACCTTC.

This chain connects TRBV7-2 to TRBJ2-7, with a possible D match to TRBD1 (6 bases). The germline V gene encodes CDR1 SGHTA and CDR2 FQGNSA. The length of the CDR3 is 15 residues. V was pared by 4 bases and J by 0 bases, with 13 bases between. The CDR3 DNA is TGTGCCAGCAGCTACGACAGGAGGAGCTCCTACGAGCAGTACTTC. This codes for CASSYDRRSSYEQYF.

The V gene is TRBV9, the J gene TRBJ2-7, with TRBD2 matching over 7 bases. Germline CDR1 is SGDLS and CDR2 is YYNGEE. The CDR3 runs 14 residues. The trim removed 3 bases at V and 0 bases at J, leaving 3 bases unmatched. The CDR3 is CASSETSYSYEQYF. The CDR3 DNA sequence: TGTGCCAGCAGCGAGACTAGCTACTCCTACGAGCAGTACTTC.

The rearrangement joins TRBV21-1 to TRBJ2-7; the D segment call TRBD2 is taken from the table without a DNA check. TRBV21-1 corresponds to a pseudogene. This CDR3 region has 16 residues. The CDR3 spells CASSPSGGRRLNEQYF. The CDR3, as DNA: TGTGCCAGCAGCCCCTCGGGCGGAAGGAGGTTAAACGAGCAGTACTTC.

V is TRBV4-1 and J is TRBJ2-1; 10 bases fit TRBD2. The CDR3 extends over 16 amino acids. Trimming cost V 5 bases and J 4 bases; bases outside gene matches: 8. The V gene's germline CDR1 is MGHRA and CDR2 YSYEKL. The CDR3 coding sequence is TGCGCCAGCAGCTTTCGTTCACTAGCGGGGTACAATGAGCAGTTCTTC. Translated: CASSFRSLAGYNEQFF.

This clone has more than one count but fewer than ten. The CDR3 here is CASSESGGGYTF. Written as DNA, the CDR3 is TGTGCCAGCAGTGAGTCCGGGGGTGGCTACACCTTC. The chain links TRBV25-1 to TRBJ1-2, with D possibly matching TRBD1 (5 bases). The germline CDR1 and CDR2 sequences are MGHDK and SYGVNS. The ends were cut back, 3 bases at V and 7 bases at J, with 9 bases in the middle. This CDR3 spans 12 amino acids.

The chain combines TRBV19 with TRBJ1-6; TRBD1 is a possible D gene (6 bases). Germline values: CDR1 LNHDA, CDR2 SQIVND (reference sequence). The V and J ends lost 7 bases and 8 bases respectively, with 18 bases between them. CDR3 length: 15 residues. Here the CDR3 reads CASNPQWGQDSPLHF. The DNA of the CDR3 is TGTGCCAGTAACCCTCAATGGGGGCAGGATTCACCCCTCCACTTT.

This clone was seen once. The chain employs TRBV6-5 and TRBJ1-4; 10 bases align to TRBD1. The trim removed 5 bases at V and 8 bases at J, leaving 8 bases unmatched. CDR3 size: 15 residues. Germline V gene sequence: CDR1 MNHEY, CDR2 SVGAGI. The CDR3 sequence: CASSRQGAVREKLFF. For the CDR3, the DNA is TGTGCCAGCAGTCGACAGGGGGCTGTAAGGGAAAAACTGTTTTTT.

This chain joins TRBV9 and TRBJ2-7; 8 positions agree with TRBD1. This CDR3 is 15 amino acids long. V shed 1 base, J shed 6 bases, and the junction held 9 bases outside the gene matches. In germline, CDR1 is SGDLS, CDR2 YYNGEE. The CDR3 protein is CASSVQQGGHGEQYF. The CDR3 DNA reads TGTGCCAGCAGCGTACAACAGGGGGGTCATGGCGAGCAGTACTTC.

V usage is TRBV7-6 and J usage is TRBJ2-7, with D tentatively TRBD1 (6 bases). CDR3 length: 14 residues. Trimming shortened V by 1 base and J by 5 bases, and 12 bases separated the two germline ends. Per the germline V gene, CDR1 is SGHVS and CDR2 is FNYEAQ. The DNA of the CDR3 is TGTGCCAGCAGCTTAGTGGCGGCAGGGGACGAGCAGTACTTC. This encodes CASSLVAAGDEQYF.

The genes are TRBV5-4 and TRBJ1-1, with unresolved D. The V end lost 3 bases, the J end lost 3 bases, and 15 bases lay between the germline ends. Germline V lookup: CDR1 SGHNT, CDR2 YYREEE (reference sequence). The length of the CDR3 is 15 residues. DNA for the CDR3: TGTGCCAGCAGCTGGCGGTCCACCGGCTACACTGAAGCTTTCTTT. It encodes CASSWRSTGYTEAFF.

CDR3 nucleotide sequence: TGTGCCAGCAGTGCCCCCCCCGGGGACGAGCAGTACTTC. Its translation is CASSAPPGDEQYF. V usage is TRBV2 and J usage is TRBJ2-7; maybe TRBD2 (5 bases). V lost 4 bases to trimming and J lost 5 bases, with 12 bases between them. This CDR3 spans 13 amino acids. Germline V lookup: CDR1 SNHLY, CDR2 FYNNEI.

The gene calls are TRBV10-3 and TRBJ2-1, with TRBD2 identical over 10 bases. CDR3 size: 15 residues. Trimming at V came to 3 bases and at J to 7 bases, leaving 6 bases not matched to a gene. Germline V gene data show CDR1 as ENHRY and CDR2 as SYGVKD. Here the CDR3 reads CAISDLLAGWNEQFF. The CDR3 bases are TGTGCCATCAGTGACTTACTAGCGGGATGGAATGAGCAGTTCTTC.

This clone came up once. This chain joins TRBV27 and TRBJ2-1; TRBD2 matches at 7 bases. From germline, CDR1 is MNHEY and CDR2 SMNVEV (reference sequence). Trimming took 0 bases from V and 4 from J; bases not matched to a gene: 6. The CDR3 is made up of 16 amino acids. The CDR3 region has the DNA TGTGCCAGCAGTTTATCCCGGGACTACCCATACAATGAGCAGTTCTTC. Its protein product is CASSLSRDYPYNEQFF.

V usage is TRBV2 and J usage is TRBJ2-1; 12 nucleotides match TRBD2. Germline V gene data show CDR1 as SNHLY and CDR2 as FYNNEI. CDR3 length: 16 residues. The trim removed 11 bases at V and 4 bases at J, leaving 12 bases unmatched. CDR3 in amino acids: CARLNWTSGDYNEQFF. The DNA of the CDR3 is TGTGCCCGCCTTAATTGGACTAGCGGGGATTACAATGAGCAGTTCTTC.